This T cell receptor beta chain was found in a study of shared clonotypes between healthy human individuals. Study-wide background: Donor ages ranged 18 to 49 years: a couple of women, a few men.

Repertoires were generated with immunoSEQ multiplex PCR, while TCRdb's copy carries only in-frame clones and drops some. The sample has roughly 1 million clones, about 75% seen once. V gave up 0 bases and J gave up 1 base, with 8 bases separating them. This CDR3 spans 15 amino acids. The germline V gene has CDR1 SGDLS and CDR2 YYNGEE. Sample: memory CD4+ T cells sorted from blood. Subset meaning: CD45RA-negative fraction. The gene calls are TRBV9 and TRBJ2-1; D remains ambiguous. This clonotype was sampled from a man between 18 and 35 years old in good health. The CDR3 loop reads CASSVAVESYNEQFF. The CDR3 DNA reads as TGTGCCAGCAGCGTAGCAGTGGAATCCTACAATGAGCAGTTCTTC.